The 17 T cell receptor beta chains in this list originate from one sample, sequenced in a study of cytomegalovirus exposure and HLA in healthy donors. Vbeta (60) and Jbeta (13) primers were used in the PCR. Measured with immunoSEQ multiplex PCR; TCRdb has only the in-frame clones, and not every one. The sample includes 63,000 or so clones, roughly 67% of them seen just once. Sequenced: PBMCs. These receptors were obtained from a middle-aged man in good health and CMV-seronegative.

This clone appeared a few times. The V call is TRBV30, the J call TRBJ1-2; D unclear. V was shortened by 1 base and J by 5 bases, with 8 bases between the two germline ends. CDR3 length: 12 residues. CDR1 is GTSNPN and CDR2 is SVGIG in the germline V gene (reference sequence). The chain's CDR3 is CAWSGAPYGYTF. Written as DNA, the CDR3 is TGTGCCTGGAGTGGGGCGCCGTATGGCTACACCTTC.

The chain is built from TRBV27 and TRBJ2-5; D not certain. Germline V gene sequence: CDR1 MNHEY, CDR2 SMNVEV (reference sequence). This CDR3 contains 12 residues. Trimming took 5 bases from V and 8 from J, leaving 12 bases between them. The CDR3 sequence: CASSMNRETQYF. The CDR3 DNA reads TGTGCCAGCAGTATGAACCGAGAAACCCAGTACTTC.

The chain has TRBV9 and TRBJ2-7, with D tentatively TRBD1 (5 bases). Trimming pared 0 bases from V and 2 bases from J, leaving 9 bases between. Germline CDR1 reads SGDLS; CDR2 reads YYNGEE. The CDR3 has 14 amino acids. The CDR3 reads CASSVEVGAYEQYF. CDR3 in DNA: TGTGCCAGCAGCGTAGAAGTAGGGGCCTACGAGCAGTACTTC.

V gene TRBV7-6 combines with J gene TRBJ1-6; no clear D gene. V dropped 2 bases and J dropped 6 bases, with 5 bases sitting between them. CDR3 length: 13 amino acids. Per germline, CDR1 SGHVS and CDR2 FNYEAQ. CDR3 region: CASSLNSNSPLHF. The CDR3 nucleotides are TGTGCCAGCAGCTTAAACAGTAATTCACCCCTCCACTTT.

This rearrangement joins TRBV5-1 to TRBJ2-2, with 8 nucleotides matching TRBD1. V lost 0 bases, J lost 0 bases, and 4 bases stayed unmatched. Germline assignment: CDR1 SGHRS and CDR2 YFSETQ. This CDR3 has 17 residues. The CDR3 loop is CASSLVQGAANTGELFF. The CDR3 DNA reads TGCGCCAGCAGCTTGGTCCAGGGGGCAGCGAACACCGGGGAGCTGTTTTTT. The full variable domain, rest sourced from reference TRBV5-1 and TRBJ2-2, is KAGVTQTPRYLIKTRGQQVTLSCSPISGHRSVSWYQQTPGQGLQFLFEYFSETQRNKGNFPGRFSGRQFSNSRSEMNVSTLELGDSALYLCASSLVQGAANTGELFFGEGSRLTVL.

The chain links TRBV27 to TRBJ2-7; the D gene is possibly TRBD1 (5 bases). Germline V gene lookup returns CDR1 MNHEY and CDR2 SMNVEV (reference sequence). The CDR3 is made up of 15 amino acids. V was trimmed by 3 bases and J by 0 bases, leaving 12 bases between them. The CDR3 bases are TGTGCCAGCAGTTTGGTTGACAGAATCTCCTACGAGCAGTACTTC. Protein: CASSLVDRISYEQYF.

This sequence joins TRBV2 and TRBJ2-5; 8 positions agree with TRBD2. Per the germline V gene, CDR1 is SNHLY and CDR2 is FYNNEI. V trimming: 7 bases; J trimming: 5 bases; junction bases outside the gene matches: 6. The CDR3 spans 13 residues. The CDR3 protein is CASMAGGSETQYF. Written as DNA, the CDR3 is TGTGCCAGCATGGCGGGGGGTTCGGAGACCCAGTACTTC.

The chain recombines TRBV6-5 with TRBJ1-6; D not certain. V was trimmed by 3 bases and J by 6 bases, leaving 9 bases between them. The CDR3 extends over 14 amino acids. The germline V gene has CDR1 MNHEY and CDR2 SVGAGI. DNA for the CDR3: TGTGCCAGCAGTTATCGGGGAGGTAATTCACCCCTCCACTTT. Translation: CASSYRGGNSPLHF.

The V gene is TRBV9, the J gene TRBJ2-5, with D perhaps TRBD1 (5 bases). Germline CDR1 reads SGDLS; CDR2 reads YYNGEE. Trimming stripped 5 bases from V and 1 base from J, with 12 bases between. The CDR3 length is 14 residues. The CDR3 protein is CASSDSAAQETQYF. The DNA for the CDR3 is TGTGCCAGCAGTGACAGTGCCGCCCAAGAGACCCAGTACTTC.

J is TRBJ1-2 and V is TRBV6-5; 7 nucleotides align to TRBD1. Trimming removed 0 bases from V and 9 bases from J; junction bases left unmatched: 4. Per the germline V gene, CDR1 is MNHEY and CDR2 is SVGAGI. This CDR3 is 13 amino acids long. CDR3 residues: CASSYSNRGSYTF. The DNA for the CDR3 is TGTGCCAGCAGTTACTCCAACAGGGGTAGCTACACCTTC.

J is TRBJ2-5 and V is TRBV18; 7 bases fit TRBD1. CDR3 length: 14 residues. The germline V gene has CDR1 KGHSH and CDR2 LQKENI. V lost 2 bases to trimming and J lost 0 bases; unmatched junction nucleotides: 0. The CDR3 is CASSPGTDQETQYF. The CDR3 coding sequence is TGTGCCAGCTCACCAGGGACAGACCAAGAGACCCAGTACTTC.

The rearrangement uses TRBV19 and TRBJ2-2; TRBD2 matches at 7 bases. Trimming at V came to 3 bases and at J to 4 bases, leaving 8 bases not matched to a gene. The CDR3 is made up of 16 amino acids. Germline V gene data show CDR1 as LNHDA and CDR2 as SQIVND (reference sequence). This CDR3 reads CASSIPSGVFTGELFF. The CDR3 DNA reads as TGTGCCAGTAGTATCCCCAGCGGGGTTTTCACCGGGGAGCTGTTTTTT.

This clone was found a few times. CDR3 loop: CASFPPETGLMGAFF. Here the CDR3 DNA reads TGTGCCAGCTTTCCCCCTGAGACAGGACTCATGGGAGCTTTCTTT. The chain couples TRBV6-6 to TRBJ1-1; a weak D match, TRBD1 (6 bases). The CDR3 spans 15 residues. Germline V gene lookup returns CDR1 MNHNY and CDR2 SVGAGI (reference sequence). Trimming removed 8 bases from V and 10 bases from J, with 26 bases in between.

The chain has TRBV5-1 and TRBJ2-1; a possible D gene is TRBD1 (5 bases). Germline loops: CDR1 SGHRS, CDR2 YFSETQ. Trimming shortened V by 4 bases and J by 6 bases, and 17 bases separated the two germline ends. The CDR3 contains 15 residues. CDR3 protein: CASSPYQGRLNEQFF. The DNA for the CDR3 is TGCGCCAGCAGCCCCTACCAGGGTAGACTCAATGAGCAGTTCTTC.

Written as DNA, the CDR3 is TGTGCCACCAGCAGAGACTACGGGGGGGCCCACAATGAGCAGTTCTTC. It codes for CATSRDYGGAHNEQFF. The rearrangement joins TRBV15 to TRBJ2-1, with 8 bases matching TRBD2. The J segment lost 5 bases and the V segment lost 0 bases, leaving 6 bases of the junction unmatched. The length of the CDR3 is 16 residues. CDR1 LNHNV and CDR2 YYDKDF come from the germline V gene (reference sequence).

The chain recombines TRBV5-4 with TRBJ2-5, with 11 nucleotides matching TRBD1. Per the germline V gene, CDR1 is SGHNT and CDR2 is YYREEE (reference sequence). This CDR3 region has 15 residues. Trimming removed 6 bases from V and 3 bases from J; junction bases left unmatched: 7. The CDR3 coding sequence is TGTGCCAGCACCCTATGGGGACAGGGGGAAGAGACCCAGTACTTC. As protein: CASTLWGQGEETQYF.

The chain links TRBV19 to TRBJ2-2; 11 bases fit TRBD1. The CDR3 has 15 amino acids. Germline values: CDR1 LNHDA, CDR2 SQIVND (reference sequence). V gave up 3 bases and J gave up 3 bases; unmatched junction bases: 0. CDR3 sequence (DNA): TGTGCCAGTAGTATGGACAGGGGGCACACCGGGGAGCTGTTTTTT. This translates into CASSMDRGHTGELFF.